These T cell receptor beta chains were read from a single sample in a study of T cell repertoires in ileal Crohn's disease. Sequenced by immunoSEQ multiplex PCR; TCRdb stores in-frame clones only, minus some. The repertoire has some 8,000 clones, 70% to 90% of them found once; the top ten carry around 13%. The sequenced sample consisted of ileal tissue. Receptors were obtained from an adult with Crohn's disease. CDR3s include the opening cysteine and the closing phenylalanine or tryptophan. A D gene is named only where the DNA matches it firmly. Where a row states a size, it is once, few, many or the class of an expanded clone; other rows omit it.

V gene: TRBV30
J gene: TRBJ1-2
clone size: -
D gene: -
CDR3 protein: CAWSVGVPQGYTF
CDR3 DNA: TGTGCCTGGAGTGTAGGAGTTCCCCAGGGCTACACCTTC

V gene: TRBV28
J gene: TRBJ1-3
clone size: few
D gene: -
CDR3 protein: CASTSLRGNTIYF
CDR3 DNA: TGTGCCAGCACCTCCTTACGGGGAAACACCATATATTTT

V gene: TRBV5-6
J gene: TRBJ1-5
clone size: -
D gene: TRBD1
CDR3 protein: CASSARTGAQPQHF
CDR3 DNA: TGTGCCAGCAGTGCAAGGACAGGGGCTCAGCCCCAGCATTTT

V gene: TRBV4-3
J gene: TRBJ2-7
clone size: -
D gene: -
CDR3 protein: CASSQFLADSYEQYF
CDR3 DNA: TGCGCCAGCAGCCAATTCTTAGCGGATTCCTACGAGCAGTACTTC

V gene: TRBV4-3
J gene: TRBJ2-1
clone size: once
D gene: TRBD2
CDR3 protein: CASSQGYSGSRNEQFF
CDR3 DNA: TGCGCCAGCAGCCAAGGGTACAGCGGGAGTAGAAATGAGCAGTTCTTC

V gene: TRBV4-1
J gene: TRBJ1-5
clone size: once
D gene: -
CDR3 protein: CASSPQVSVGFGKQPQHF
CDR3 DNA: TGCGCCAGCAGCCCACAAGTCTCGGTGGGGTTTGGTAAGCAGCCCCAGCATTTT

V gene: TRBV7-8
J gene: TRBJ1-3
clone size: -
D gene: -
CDR3 protein: CASSLAAGAGGNTIYF
CDR3 DNA: TGTGCCAGCAGCTTAGCCGCAGGGGCGGGAGGAAACACCATATATTTT

V gene: TRBV4-2
J gene: TRBJ2-7
clone size: once
D gene: TRBD2
CDR3 protein: CASSQLLAGPGYSYEQYF
CDR3 DNA: TGTGCCAGCAGCCAACTGCTAGCGGGACCAGGGTATTCCTACGAGCAGTACTTC

V gene: TRBV7-9
J gene: TRBJ2-7
clone size: -
D gene: TRBD1
CDR3 protein: CASSRDSLLEQYF
CDR3 DNA: TGTGCCAGCAGCCGGGACAGCTTGCTCGAGCAGTACTTC

V gene: TRBV27
J gene: TRBJ2-2
clone size: few
D gene: TRBD1
CDR3 protein: CATRTGTNTGELFF
CDR3 DNA: TGTGCCACCCGGACAGGGACGAACACCGGGGAGCTGTTTTTT

V gene: TRBV6-1
J gene: TRBJ2-7
clone size: -
D gene: TRBD1
CDR3 protein: CASRYPGTGYEQYF
CDR3 DNA: TGTGCCAGCAGATACCCCGGGACAGGGTACGAGCAGTACTTC

V gene: TRBV6-1
J gene: TRBJ1-1
clone size: -
D gene: TRBD1
CDR3 protein: CASSSNPGQVGEF
CDR3 DNA: TGTGCCAGCAGTTCAAATCCGGGACAGGTCGGAGAGTTT

V gene: TRBV7-6
J gene: TRBJ2-1
clone size: once
D gene: -
CDR3 protein: CASSFGGFFGEQFF
CDR3 DNA: TGTGCCAGCAGCTTCGGCGGGTTCTTCGGTGAGCAGTTCTTC

V gene: TRBV5-1
J gene: TRBJ1-2
clone size: -
D gene: TRBD1
CDR3 protein: CASSDRDRGDYGYTF
CDR3 DNA: TGCGCCAGCAGCGACCGGGACAGGGGCGACTATGGCTACACCTTC

V gene: TRBV4-1
J gene: TRBJ1-2
clone size: -
D gene: -
CDR3 protein: CASSQGATGTYGYTF
CDR3 DNA: TGCGCCAGCAGCCAAGGGGCCACAGGGACCTATGGCTACACCTTC

V gene: TRBV11-2
J gene: TRBJ2-7
clone size: few
D gene: -
CDR3 protein: CASSPTYSYEQYF
CDR3 DNA: TGTGCCAGCAGTCCAACATACTCCTACGAGCAGTACTTC

V gene: TRBV7-9
J gene: TRBJ2-3
clone size: -
D gene: TRBD2
CDR3 protein: CASSLTLTSGSTDTQYF
CDR3 DNA: TGTGCCAGCAGCTTAACCCTTACTAGCGGTAGCACAGATACGCAGTATTTT

V gene: TRBV21-1
J gene: TRBJ2-7
clone size: few
D gene: -
CDR3 protein: CASSLLDLPRTSGLLPYEQYF
CDR3 DNA: TGTGCCAGCAGCCTTCTGGACCTACCTCGGACTAGCGGGCTTCTACCCTACGAGCAGTACTTC

V gene: TRBV5-1
J gene: TRBJ1-2
clone size: few
D gene: -
CDR3 protein: CASSHPSEGRPYGYTF
CDR3 DNA: TGCGCCAGCAGCCACCCTAGTGAGGGGCGCCCCTATGGCTACACCTTC

V gene: TRBV27
J gene: TRBJ1-5
clone size: -
D gene: -
CDR3 protein: CASSLSWDSNQPQHF
CDR3 DNA: TGTGCCAGCAGTTTATCGTGGGATAGCAATCAGCCCCAGCATTTT

V gene: TRBV5-8
J gene: TRBJ1-2
clone size: -
D gene: -
CDR3 protein: CASSLVGRANTF
CDR3 DNA: TGTGCCAGCAGCTTGGTTGGCAGGGCGAACACCTTC

V gene: TRBV2
J gene: TRBJ1-1
clone size: -
D gene: -
CDR3 protein: CASSLRQSTEAFF
CDR3 DNA: TGTGCCAGCAGCCTTCGACAGAGCACTGAAGCTTTCTTT

V gene: TRBV4-1
J gene: TRBJ2-1
clone size: -
D gene: TRBD2
CDR3 protein: CASSQRISGRATEQFF
CDR3 DNA: TGCGCCAGCAGCCAACGAATTAGCGGGAGGGCCACGGAGCAGTTCTTC

V gene: TRBV27
J gene: TRBJ2-1
clone size: -
D gene: -
CDR3 protein: CASSPLIVARGGEQFF
CDR3 DNA: TGTGCCAGCAGTCCTTTAATAGTCGCCCGGGGAGGCGAGCAGTTCTTC

V gene: TRBV9
J gene: TRBJ1-3
clone size: -
D gene: TRBD1
CDR3 protein: CASSEPRDRFFSGNTIYF
CDR3 DNA: TGTGCCAGCAGCGAACCCCGGGACAGGTTTTTCTCTGGAAACACCATATATTTT

V gene: TRBV28
J gene: TRBJ1-1
clone size: once
D gene: -
CDR3 protein: CASTHAQGNTEAFF
CDR3 DNA: TGTGCCAGCACCCATGCCCAGGGTAACACTGAAGCTTTCTTT

V gene: TRBV6-1
J gene: TRBJ1-1
clone size: -
D gene: -
CDR3 protein: CATLRNTEAFF
CDR3 DNA: TGTGCCACCCTCCGTAACACTGAAGCTTTCTTT

V gene: TRBV15
J gene: TRBJ2-1
clone size: -
D gene: -
CDR3 protein: CATSRDIIRAGYSSYNEQFF
CDR3 DNA: TGTGCCACCAGCAGAGATATCATACGGGCCGGGTACAGCTCCTACAATGAGCAGTTCTTC

V gene: TRBV5-6
J gene: TRBJ2-5
clone size: -
D gene: -
CDR3 protein: CASSLERAEETQYF
CDR3 DNA: TGTGCCAGCAGCTTGGAGAGAGCCGAAGAGACCCAGTACTTC

V gene: TRBV21-1
J gene: TRBJ2-1
clone size: -
D gene: -
CDR3 protein: CASSKCGQGAYNEQFF
CDR3 DNA: TGTGCCAGCAGCAAATGCGGACAGGGGGCCTACAATGAGCAGTTCTTC

V gene: TRBV19
J gene: TRBJ2-1
clone size: few
D gene: TRBD1
CDR3 protein: CASSPRTGEDEQFF
CDR3 DNA: TGTGCCAGTAGTCCCCGGACAGGGGAGGATGAGCAGTTCTTC

V gene: TRBV19
J gene: TRBJ2-3
clone size: -
D gene: TRBD2
CDR3 protein: CASSPTVLLAGIGDTQYF
CDR3 DNA: TGTGCCAGTAGTCCCACCGTCCTACTAGCGGGGATAGGAGATACGCAGTATTTT

V gene: TRBV6-6
J gene: TRBJ2-2
clone size: -
D gene: -
CDR3 protein: CASRRPNTGELFF
CDR3 DNA: TGTGCCAGCAGACGGCCAAACACCGGGGAGCTGTTTTTT

V gene: TRBV15
J gene: TRBJ2-3
clone size: -
D gene: TRBD2
CDR3 protein: CATSSFGRSPTDTQYF
CDR3 DNA: TGTGCCACCAGCAGCTTCGGGAGGTCCCCCACAGATACGCAGTATTTT

V gene: TRBV28
J gene: TRBJ2-6
clone size: once
D gene: TRBD1
CDR3 protein: CASSIQGAQGANVLTF
CDR3 DNA: TGTGCCAGCAGCATACAGGGGGCGCAAGGGGCCAACGTCCTGACTTTC

V gene: TRBV6-6
J gene: TRBJ2-1
clone size: -
D gene: TRBD2
CDR3 protein: CASREGLAGYNEQFF
CDR3 DNA: TGTGCCAGCAGGGAGGGACTAGCGGGGTACAATGAGCAGTTCTTC

V gene: TRBV5-1
J gene: TRBJ1-4
clone size: -
D gene: -
CDR3 protein: CASKLPGEKLFF
CDR3 DNA: TGCGCCAGTAAACTCCCGGGTGAAAAACTGTTTTTT

V gene: TRBV2
J gene: TRBJ2-1
clone size: -
D gene: -
CDR3 protein: CASSVGIDEQFF
CDR3 DNA: TGTGCCAGCAGTGTTGGGATCGATGAGCAGTTCTTC

V gene: TRBV6-6
J gene: TRBJ2-4
clone size: -
D gene: -
CDR3 protein: CASSPTSDIQYF
CDR3 DNA: TGTGCCAGCAGTCCGACTAGTGACATTCAGTACTTC

V gene: TRBV12-5
J gene: TRBJ2-3
clone size: -
D gene: TRBD2
CDR3 protein: CASGLGLAGGTQYF
CDR3 DNA: TGTGCTAGTGGTTTGGGGCTAGCGGGAGGTACGCAGTATTTT

V gene: TRBV28
J gene: TRBJ1-5
clone size: -
D gene: TRBD1
CDR3 protein: CASSPGGGNQPQHF
CDR3 DNA: TGTGCCAGCAGCCCAGGGGGGGGCAATCAGCCCCAGCATTTT

V gene: TRBV11-3
J gene: TRBJ1-1
clone size: -
D gene: TRBD1
CDR3 protein: CASSPNLQGAFIAEAFF
CDR3 DNA: TGTGCCAGCAGCCCCAATCTACAGGGGGCTTTTATCGCTGAAGCTTTCTTT

V gene: TRBV14
J gene: TRBJ1-1
clone size: -
D gene: -
CDR3 protein: CASSQGGALNTEAFF
CDR3 DNA: TGTGCCAGCAGCCAAGGGGGGGCCCTGAACACTGAAGCTTTCTTT

V gene: TRBV19
J gene: TRBJ2-1
clone size: -
D gene: TRBD2
CDR3 protein: CASRLGTSGFDEQFF
CDR3 DNA: TGTGCCAGTAGGCTGGGAACTAGCGGGTTCGATGAGCAGTTCTTC

V gene: TRBV19
J gene: TRBJ1-1
clone size: -
D gene: -
CDR3 protein: CASSILSSRWNTEAFF
CDR3 DNA: TGTGCCAGTAGTATATTGTCGTCCAGATGGAACACTGAAGCTTTCTTT